This T cell receptor beta chain was documented in a study of T cells in Graves' hyperthyroidism and ophthalmopathy. Template material for amplifying TCR beta CDR3 regions consisted of RNA transcripts. Initially, a first-round RT-PCR of the TCR CDR3 employed the HTBI primer set. From the multiplex PCR reads, TCRdb called clonotypes with MiXCR, one entry per CDR3 protein. Here the sample spans around 690,000 distinct CDR3 sequences, around 15% being singletons. The CDR3 runs to 16 residues. Trimming took 1 base from V and 4 from J; bases not matched to a gene: 5. Germline V CDR1 and CDR2: LNHNV, YYDKDF (reference sequence). This clonotype was seen repeatedly, ten times or more.

This clonotype originated in a man aged 45-60 years with Graves' hyperthyroidism. The chain has TRBV15 and TRBJ2-1; 9 bases map to TRBD2. The sequenced sample was blood. DNA of the CDR3: TGTGCCACCAGCAGAGGGTCCCTAGCGGGATACAATGAGCAGTTCTTC. Protein product: CATSRGSLAGYNEQFF.